The clone carrying this T cell receptor (beta chain) was found a few times. These data originate in a study of cytotoxic CD8 clonotypes in ibrutinib-treated CLL. Study context: Among the samples, the mean was about 260,000 productive templates and tens of thousands of productive rearrangements.

Here immunoSEQ multiplex PCR was the method, and the copy in TCRdb shows in-frame clones only, minus some. The table has about 250,000 clones, 70% seen once. The receptor was isolated from a human donor with chronic lymphocytic leukemia. The sequencing used PBMCs, collected after 24 months of ibrutinib treatment.

The CDR3 loop reads CSVRNSGANVLTF. CDR3 in DNA: TGCAGCGTACGCAACTCTGGGGCCAACGTCCTGACTTTC. This chain joins TRBV29-1 and TRBJ2-6; D gene ambiguous. CDR3 size: 13 residues. Germline assignment: CDR1 SQVTM and CDR2 ANQGSEA. Trimming took off 6 bases at V and 0 bases at J, with 6 bases between the two ends.